The subject of this entry is one T cell receptor beta chain. The antigen this receptor binds is unknown. Per-nucleotide qualities are absent, and no much larger clonotype sits a single base away. CDR1 and CDR2, per the germline V gene, are MDHEN and SYDVKM. Clipping removes 6 bases from V and 1 base from J, with 3 as the unmatched junction base count. The CDR3 runs 15 residues from the cysteine to the phenylalanine. The sequence is cut down to CDR3 DNA, 45 bases in frame from base 1. A MiSeq instrument was used for deep resolution sequencing, which targeted depths ranging from 1 in 1 million up to 1 in 200,000 T cells, with coverage averaging 10x for each clonotype. The immunoSEQ hsTCRB Kit was used to generate the TCR beta libraries. In the source study's methods: The data were analyzed with ImmunoSEQ Analyzer and ImmunoSEQ Data Assistant, and V, D and J gene assignments followed IMGT definitions. Clonality was computed as one minus normalized Shannon entropy of productive rearrangement frequencies, ranging from 0 to 1. Only overrepresented clonotypes making up at least 0.05% of the repertoire of each patient were included in the public clonotype analysis. Roughly 13 age-matched healthy donor repertoires from immuneACCESS were used as controls for clonality. What TCRdb holds here is the immuneACCESS table cut down to in-frame rearrangements. Part of the clones is not present; checked against another copy, under half of the missing clones reflect an unresolved V gene, and the others are unexplained. Clone size and the V and J calls come from that table; the DNA yielded D and trimming. Here the sample has roughly 130,000 clones; 70% to 80% occur a single time. In total, the top ten clones hold about 13% of the sample.

The sample comes from a study of cytotoxic CD8 clonotypes in ibrutinib-treated CLL listed by TCRdb under 2021. Concerning the study at large: The cohort was composed of more than ten relapsed/refractory and roughly 14 treatment-naive patients; IGHV unmutated status was identified in some 17 patients. Partial responses were observed in around 25 patients and complete responses in 2; after a median follow-up of 68 months, remission was maintained in roughly 15 patients and progression was observed in approximately twelve. The response samples were drawn at a median of approximately 12 months into treatment, with a range of about 6 to 36 months. On average, each sample had some 260,000 productive templates and tens of thousands of productive rearrangements. Of the 85 to 90 participants in the trial, about 26 had longitudinal samples available. Cryopreserved peripheral blood mononuclear cells were obtained before treatment, at response, and at either sustained remission or disease progression. Every remission and progressive disease sample was obtained while ibrutinib was still being received by the patients. Points the paper makes about the study in general: Public clonotypes were rare and either contracted or stayed stable during treatment, and the rise in clonality at ibrutinib response reflected the expansion of private clonotypes. Sampling times were not matched between sustained-remission and progressing patients, and lymph node repertoires were not studied. Clonality rose at ibrutinib response, remained stable during sustained remission, and dropped back toward baseline at progression. Baseline clonality was found to be higher than that of age-matched healthy donors and was strongly correlated with circulating CD8+ T-cell counts.

The time point label on this specimen signifies: about twelve months on ibrutinib. For TCR beta library preparation, roughly 2.2 micrograms of genomic DNA was extracted from cryopreserved PBMCs. Longitudinal blood samples from CLL patients on ibrutinib monotherapy were analyzed using high-throughput TCR beta sequencing. The patients were enrolled in a single-center, open-label phase 2 trial of ibrutinib monotherapy. The TCR comes from a human donor with chronic lymphocytic leukemia. The sequence links TRBV28 to TRBJ2-1, with 10 bases aligning to TRBD1. The sequenced sample was PBMCs, obtained after 12 months of ibrutinib treatment. The DNA reads as follows: TGTGCCAGCAGGCGACAGGGGGCATCCTACAATGAGCAGTTCTTC. This yields the protein CASRRQGASYNEQFF.